The rows below give T cell receptor beta chains drawn from one sample of a study of T cells in Graves' hyperthyroidism and ophthalmopathy. TCRdb analysed the multiplex PCR reads with MiXCR anew, one entry per CDR3 protein. Of roughly 530,000 distinct CDR3 sequences in the sample, about 15% were seen once. Sequencing was performed on blood. Receptors originate from a woman aged 18-35 years with Graves' ophthalmopathy. Each CDR3 is given with its conserved first and last residue. A D gene is named only where the DNA matches it firmly. Rows give clone size only sometimes, using once, few, many, or a class for an expanded clone.

TRBV9	-	-	TRBJ2-7	TGTGCCAGCAGCGTAGGTGGGACGGGCTACGAGCAGTACTTC	CASSVGGTGYEQYF
TRBV27	-	TRBD2	TRBJ2-2	TGTGCCAGCAGTTTATCAGGCCTAGCGGGAGAAACCGGGGAGCTGTTTTTT	CASSLSGLAGETGELFF
TRBV25-1	-	-	TRBJ1-1	TGTGCCAGCAGTGGGGGGAAACCTGAAGCTTTCTTT	CASSGGKPEAFF
TRBV4-2	-	-	TRBJ2-5	TGTGCCAGCAGCCAAGGAATATTAGAGACCCAGTACTTC	CASSQGILETQYF
TRBV29-1	-	-	TRBJ2-1	TGCAGCGATATTCAGAAGGAGGTAGCGGACTACAATGAGCAGTTCTTC	CSDIQKEVADYNEQFF
TRBV12-3/TRBV12-4	many	-	TRBJ2-2	TGTGCCAGCAGCAGGAGAAGGGGGGGCTCGGTCGGGGAGCTGTTTTTT	CASSRRRGGSVGELFF
TRBV19	-	TRBD1	TRBJ2-7	TGTGCCAGTAGTATGACCGGGACAGGGGGCTACGAGCAGTACTTC	CASSMTGTGGYEQYF
TRBV27	many	TRBD1	TRBJ1-2	TGTGCCAGCAGCTCTAGACAGGGTGTCCGGTATGGCTACACCTTC	CASSSRQGVRYGYTF
TRBV27	many	-	TRBJ1-1	TGTGCCAGCAGTGGGGTCGAGGACGTTGGATGGGCTTTCTTT	CASSGVEDVGWAFF
TRBV6-1	many	TRBD2	TRBJ2-3	TGTGCCAGCAGCAGACTAGCGGCGCCTAGCACAGATACGCAGTATTTT	CASSRLAAPSTDTQYF
TRBV18	few	-	TRBJ2-1	TGTGCCAGCTCACGGGACGGCGGCTACAATGAGCAGTTCTTC	CASSRDGGYNEQFF
TRBV4-1	-	-	TRBJ1-4	TGCGCCAGCAGATACCAGACCCAACTGGGGGAAAAACTGTTTTTT	CASRYQTQLGEKLFF
TRBV20-1	many	TRBD1	TRBJ2-5	TGCAGTGCTTCGACAGGGGGCGCCCAGACCCAGTACTTC	CSASTGGAQTQYF
TRBV6-1	few	-	TRBJ2-3	TGTGCCAGCAGTGCGGGCCTTCACACAGATACGCAGTATTTT	CASSAGLHTDTQYF
TRBV6-1	few	TRBD2	TRBJ2-7	TGTGCCAGCATCCGAAAGGGAGGACTAGCGGTTTACGAGCAGTACTTC	CASIRKGGLAVYEQYF
TRBV4-2	few	-	TRBJ1-3	TGTGCCAGCAGCTTAATTCCTAATTTCCAGAGCTCTGGAAACACCATATATTTT	CASSLIPNFQSSGNTIYF